The next 22 T cell receptor beta chains were all read from a single sample in a study of CD8 T cells in ankylosing spondylitis. TCRdb reanalysed the 5' RACE reads using MiXCR and keeps one entry per CDR3 protein. The data show about 350,000 distinct CDR3 sequences, 20% to 25% seen once. The sequencing input was blood, either unsorted or a sorted T cell fraction (not recorded which). The source of these receptors is a male donor with ankylosing spondylitis or in good health (not recorded which).

The chain uses TRBV4-1 and TRBJ2-3; 10 bases are a match to TRBD2. Germline values: CDR1 MGHRA, CDR2 YSYEKL. This CDR3 region has 15 residues. V was pared by 2 bases and J by 6 bases, with 5 bases of the junction left unmatched. CDR3 in amino acids: CASSQWSGGADTQYF. In DNA, the CDR3 is TGCGCCAGCAGCCAATGGAGCGGGGGGGCTGATACGCAGTATTTT.

V usage is TRBV2 and J usage is TRBJ2-7, with D perhaps assigned TRBD1 or TRBD2 (5 bases each). CDR1 and CDR2 (germline): SNHLY, FYNNEI. There are 14 residues in the CDR3. V was clipped by 2 bases and J by 0 bases, with 8 bases between them. For the CDR3, the DNA is TGTGCCAGCAGTGAACCGGGGCTCTCCTACGAGCAGTACTTC. Translating gives CASSEPGLSYEQYF.

This clonotype occurred a few times. The chain joins TRBV20-1 to TRBJ2-1; unclear D gene. V gave up 1 base and J gave up 2 bases, with 15 bases separating them. The CDR3 loop spans 16 amino acids. CDR1 is DFQATT and CDR2 is SNEGSKA in the germline V gene (reference sequence). Here the CDR3 DNA reads TGCAGTGCTAGAGCCGTCGGCAGGAAAACCTACAATGAGCAGTTCTTC. Translating it yields CSARAVGRKTYNEQFF.

The chain combines TRBV29-1 with TRBJ2-7; D unclear. This CDR3 spans 13 amino acids. Germline-derived CDR1 and CDR2 are SQVTM and ANQGSEA. The germline V and J ends were trimmed by 5 bases and 0 bases, with 11 bases remaining between them. CDR3 DNA: TGCAGCGTTCAAAACTTAAACTCCTACGAGCAGTACTTC. Amino acids: CSVQNLNSYEQYF.

The sample holds a few counts of this clonotype. This chain links TRBV29-1 with TRBJ2-1; D is tentatively TRBD1 or TRBD2 (7 bases each). From germline, CDR1 is SQVTM and CDR2 ANQGSEA. The V gene lost 1 base and the J gene lost 1 base, with 11 bases spanning the gap. The CDR3 covers 15 residues. CDR3 amino acids: CSVEGQGGSYNEQFF. CDR3 bases: TGCAGCGTTGAAGGCCAGGGGGGGTCCTACAATGAGCAGTTCTTC.

The chain uses TRBV10-1 and TRBJ2-1; no firm D call. Germline-derived CDR1 and CDR2 are WNHNN and SYGVQD (reference sequence). Trimming left V 2 bases short and J 6 bases short, with 14 bases between. The CDR3 consists of 15 residues. CDR3 DNA sequence: TGCGCCAGCAGTGAGGGTTTCGGTGTGTTCAATGAGCAGTTCTTC. Protein: CASSEGFGVFNEQFF.

CDR3: CASSFDTGLYEQYF. CDR3 in DNA: TGTGCCAGCAGCTTTGACACTGGGCTATACGAGCAGTACTTC. The V and J genes are TRBV7-2 and TRBJ2-7; no reliable D call. Germline CDR1 is SGHTA and CDR2 is FQGNSA. This CDR3 contains 14 residues. Deletions cut 3 bases from V and 4 bases from J, with 13 bases between.

The chain joins TRBV11-2 to TRBJ2-7; either TRBD1 or TRBD2 may supply D (6 bases each). CDR1 SGHAT and CDR2 FQNNGV come from the germline V gene. V gave up 6 bases and J gave up 2 bases, with 14 bases separating them. This CDR3 region has 14 residues. The CDR3 DNA is TGTGCCAGCAGGTTAAGGGGGGCCACCTACGAGCAGTACTTC. Translating it yields CASRLRGATYEQYF.

This clonotype has more than one count but fewer than ten. This rearrangement joins TRBV27 to TRBJ1-6, with D perhaps matching TRBD1 (6 bases). Germline CDR1 is MNHEY and CDR2 is SMNVEV (reference sequence). Trimming pared 2 bases from V and 1 base from J, leaving 9 bases between. The CDR3 consists of 16 residues. Here the CDR3 DNA reads TGTGCCAGCAGTTTAGGGGGCCAGTCCTATAATTCACCCCTCCACTTT. Amino acid sequence: CASSLGGQSYNSPLHF.

This clonotype was detected ten times or more. This chain links TRBV12-3 or TRBV12-4 with TRBJ2-2; D is unclear. Trimming shortened V by 5 bases and J by 7 bases, and 5 bases separated the two germline ends. The CDR3 runs to 11 residues. The CDR3 nucleotides read TGTGCCAGCAGTCCAGGCGGGGAGCTGTTTTTT. This translates into CASSPGGELFF.

The chain joins TRBV29-1 to TRBJ2-1; D is uncertain. Germline lookup yields CDR1 SQVTM and CDR2 ANQGSEA. CDR3 length: 14 residues. V dropped 2 bases and J dropped 2 bases, with 10 bases sitting between them. Written as DNA, the CDR3 is TGCAGCGTTGAAAAACTGGAAACCTACAATGAGCAGTTCTTC. Translation: CSVEKLETYNEQFF.

The table lists this clonotype with many counts. The CDR3 nucleotides read TGTGCCAGCAGAGTAGAACTAGCGGGGGGCTACAATGAGCAGTTCTTC. It translates to CASRVELAGGYNEQFF. V is TRBV2 and J is TRBJ2-1, with 12 bases lining up with TRBD2. The germline V gene has CDR1 SNHLY and CDR2 FYNNEI. Trimming cost V 6 bases and J 3 bases; bases outside gene matches: 6. The CDR3 totals 16 residues. The full variable domain, its missing parts supplied by reference TRBV2 and TRBJ2-1, is EPEVTQTPSHQVTQMGQEVILRCVPISNHLYFYWYRQILGQKVEFLVSFYNNEISEKSEIFDDQFSVERPDGSNFTLKIRSTKLEDSAMYFCASRVELAGGYNEQFFGPGTRLTVL.

This rearrangement joins TRBV7-9 to TRBJ2-5, with D possibly matching TRBD1 (7 bases). Germline lookup yields CDR1 SEHNR and CDR2 FQNEAQ (reference sequence). V was shortened by 4 bases and J by 5 bases, with 17 bases between the two germline ends. The CDR3 has 15 amino acids. In DNA form, the CDR3 reads TGTGCCAGCAGCTCACACGGAGGGGGACAGGAGACCCAGTACTTC. Its protein is CASSSHGGGQETQYF.

This clonotype has just a few counts. V is TRBV21-1 and J is TRBJ2-7; the table names TRBD1, a call not compared with the DNA. TRBV21-1 constitutes a pseudogene. This CDR3 has 16 residues. CDR3: CASSSKQRGGGDEQYF. DNA of the CDR3: TGTGCCAGCAGTTCCAAGCAAAGAGGCGGGGGCGACGAGCAGTACTTC.

This clonotype was seen a few times. The rearrangement links TRBV7-2 to TRBJ2-7; TRBD2 agrees at 8 bases. V gave up 5 bases and J gave up 4 bases; unmatched junction bases: 10. CDR3 size: 15 residues. Germline V gives CDR1 SGHTA, CDR2 FQGNSA. The CDR3 region has the DNA TGTGCCAGCAGCCCCTACCCGGGACTAGGGTACGAGCAGTACTTC. Its protein is CASSPYPGLGYEQYF. The full variable domain, in which reference TRBV7-2 and TRBJ2-7 provide the parts outside the CDR3, is GAGVSQSPSNKVTEKGKDVELRCDPISGHTALYWYRQSLGQGLEFLIYFQGNSAPDKSGLPSDRFSAERTGGSVSTLTIQRTQQEDSAVYLCASSPYPGLGYEQYFGPGTRLTVT.

V gene TRBV4-2 combines with J gene TRBJ2-3; D is possibly TRBD1 (5 bases). Trimming shortened V by 2 bases and J by 2 bases, and 23 bases separated the two germline ends. This CDR3 comprises 19 residues. Germline V gene sequence: CDR1 LGHNA, CDR2 YNFKEQ. CDR3 protein: CASSQMDFIGVGNTDTQYF. The CDR3, as DNA: TGTGCCAGCAGCCAAATGGATTTCATAGGGGTGGGGAACACAGATACGCAGTATTTT.

This clonotype was seen a few times. The rearrangement joins TRBV6-1 to TRBJ2-3; D is undetermined. In germline, CDR1 is MNHNS, CDR2 SASEGT. The CDR3 is made up of 14 amino acids. V dropped 5 bases and J dropped 4 bases, with 13 bases sitting between them. CDR3 DNA: TGTGCCAGCAGTCAGACGTCGTCTCCAGATACGCAGTATTTT. It codes for CASSQTSSPDTQYF.

This clonotype showed up just a few times. V gene TRBV12-3 or TRBV12-4 combines with J gene TRBJ2-3, with D uncertain. This CDR3 contains 14 residues. Trimming took off 7 bases at V and 2 bases at J, with 13 bases between the two ends. The DNA for the CDR3 is TGTGCCAGCACCTACGTAGACCTCACAGATACGCAGTATTTT. As protein: CASTYVDLTDTQYF.

The chain employs TRBV6-5 and TRBJ2-7; D remains unclear. V lost 2 bases to trimming and J lost 2 bases, with 13 bases between them. The germline CDR1 and CDR2 sequences are MNHEY and SVGAGI. The CDR3 is 15 residues long. DNA for the CDR3: TGTGCCAGCAGTTACGGAATTGAGGTTACCTACGAGCAGTACTTC. Encoded protein: CASSYGIEVTYEQYF.

This clonotype was observed a few times. The rearrangement joins TRBV4-1 to TRBJ2-5; D perhaps matches TRBD2 (6 bases). V was clipped by 3 bases and J by 2 bases, with 13 bases between them. The CDR3 length is 15 residues. Per germline, CDR1 MGHRA and CDR2 YSYEKL. The CDR3: CASSQVRDSQETQYF. As DNA, the CDR3 is TGCGCCAGCAGCCAGGTTAGGGACTCTCAAGAGACCCAGTACTTC.

The gene calls are TRBV4-1 and TRBJ1-4, with D hard to call. The V gene's germline CDR1 is MGHRA and CDR2 YSYEKL. The CDR3 is made up of 15 amino acids. V was pared by 1 base and J by 8 bases, with 14 bases between. CDR3 bases: TGCGCCAGCAGCCAAGGACTGGGAGGTGGCGAAAAACTGTTTTTT. This gives the protein CASSQGLGGGEKLFF.

The chain has TRBV7-3 and TRBJ2-1; TRBD2 matches 9 bases. With 6 bases clipped from V and 8 bases from J, the junction kept 8 bases outside the gene matches. Germline CDR1 and CDR2: SGHTA and FQGTGA. The CDR3 is 14 residues long. In nucleotides, the CDR3 is TGTGCCAGCAGACCTAGCGGGACTTGGGATGAGCAGTTCTTC. Its protein is CASRPSGTWDEQFF.